This T cell receptor beta chain is from a study of radiotherapy plus CTLA-4 blockade in lung cancer. Produced via immunoSEQ multiplex PCR; TCRdb's table is partial and in-frame only. The sample holds 80,000 to 100,000 clones, around four fifths seen once. CDR1 and CDR2 (germline): MGHDK, SYGVNS. V shed 3 bases and J 10 bases; nucleotides not matched to a gene: 2. The CDR3 loop spans 13 amino acids. The sample in question was peripheral blood, obtained from a patient treated with radiotherapy plus ipilimumab. The receptor's source is a human donor with non-small cell lung cancer who had a partial response to radiotherapy plus ipilimumab. The chain joins TRBV25-1 to TRBJ2-1, with 11 bases fitting TRBD1. CDR3 region: CASSEGQGGEQFF. CDR3 nucleotide sequence: TGTGCCAGCAGTGAGGGACAGGGGGGCGAGCAGTTCTTC.